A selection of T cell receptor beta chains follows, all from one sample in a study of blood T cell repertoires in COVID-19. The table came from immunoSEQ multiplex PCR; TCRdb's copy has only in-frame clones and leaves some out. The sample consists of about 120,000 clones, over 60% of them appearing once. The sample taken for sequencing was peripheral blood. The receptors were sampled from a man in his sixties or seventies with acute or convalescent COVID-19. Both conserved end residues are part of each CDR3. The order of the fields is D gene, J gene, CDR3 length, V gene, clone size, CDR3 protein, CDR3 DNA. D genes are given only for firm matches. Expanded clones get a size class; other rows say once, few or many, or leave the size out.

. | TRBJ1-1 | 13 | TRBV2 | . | CASSEESTGGAFF | TGTGCCAGCAGTGAAGAAAGTACTGGTGGTGCTTTCTTT
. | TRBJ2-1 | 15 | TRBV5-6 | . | CASSGSGLAYNEQFF | TGTGCCAGCAGCGGCTCGGGACTGGCCTACAATGAGCAGTTCTTC
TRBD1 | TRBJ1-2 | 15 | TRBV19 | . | CASRQQQGYGDGYTF | TGTGCCAGTAGGCAACAACAGGGGTACGGGGATGGCTACACCTTC
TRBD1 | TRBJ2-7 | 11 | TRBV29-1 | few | CSGGQGVEQYF | TGCAGTGGGGGACAGGGGGTCGAGCAGTACTTC
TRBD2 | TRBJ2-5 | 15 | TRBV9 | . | CASSDERGEQETQYF | TGTGCCAGCAGCGATGAGCGGGGGGAACAAGAGACCCAGTACTTC
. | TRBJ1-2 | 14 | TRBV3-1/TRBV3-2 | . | CASSRQDILYGYTF | TGTGCCAGCAGCCGGCAGGACATTCTCTATGGCTACACCTTC
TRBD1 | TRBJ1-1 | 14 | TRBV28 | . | CASSSGQGNTEAFF | TGTGCCAGCAGCTCCGGACAGGGTAACACTGAAGCTTTCTTT
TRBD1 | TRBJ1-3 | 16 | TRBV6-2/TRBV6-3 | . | CASSFNTGEAGNTIYF | TGTGCCAGCAGTTTCAATACAGGGGAGGCTGGAAACACCATATATTTT
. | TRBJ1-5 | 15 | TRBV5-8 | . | CASSLAFFNGQPQHF | TGTGCCAGCAGCTTGGCTTTCTTTAACGGGCAGCCCCAGCATTTT
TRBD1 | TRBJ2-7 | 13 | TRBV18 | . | CASSTGTGYEQYF | TGTGCCAGCTCGACCGGGACAGGGTACGAGCAGTACTTC
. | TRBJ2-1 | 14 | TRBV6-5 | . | CASSWQGSYNEQFF | TGTGCCAGCAGTTGGCAGGGATCCTACAATGAGCAGTTCTTC
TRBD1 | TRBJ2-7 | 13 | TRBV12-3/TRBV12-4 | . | CASSDRVTYEQYF | TGTGCCAGCAGTGACAGGGTCACCTACGAGCAGTACTTC
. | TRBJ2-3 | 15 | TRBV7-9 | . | CASSGRGGSTDTQYF | TGTGCCAGCAGCGGGAGGGGGGGAAGCACAGATACGCAGTATTTT
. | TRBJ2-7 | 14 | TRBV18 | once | CASSPGGPPGEQYF | TGTGCCAGCTCACCAGGAGGACCCCCCGGCGAGCAGTACTTC
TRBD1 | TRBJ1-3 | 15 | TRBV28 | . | CASSPGTVSGNTIYF | TGTGCCAGCAGCCCCGGGACAGTCTCTGGAAACACCATATATTTT
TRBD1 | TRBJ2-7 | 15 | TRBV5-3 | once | CARSLRDRKTYEQYF | TGTGCCAGAAGCTTGCGGGACAGGAAAACCTACGAGCAGTACTTC
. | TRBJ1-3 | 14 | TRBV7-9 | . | CASTLEHSGNTIYF | TGTGCCAGTACCCTAGAACACTCTGGAAACACCATATATTTT
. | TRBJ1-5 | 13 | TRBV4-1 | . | CASSQERDQPQHF | TGCGCCAGCAGCCAAGAGAGGGATCAGCCCCAGCATTTT
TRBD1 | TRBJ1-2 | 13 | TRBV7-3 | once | CASSPGQGLGYTF | TGTGCCAGCAGCCCGGGACAGGGGCTTGGCTACACCTTC
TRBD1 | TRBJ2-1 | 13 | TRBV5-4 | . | CASSFTGEDEQFF | TGTGCCAGCAGCTTTACAGGGGAAGATGAGCAGTTCTTC
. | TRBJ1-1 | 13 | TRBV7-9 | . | CASSLYRLGGAFF | TGTGCCAGCAGCTTATACCGACTCGGGGGAGCTTTCTTT
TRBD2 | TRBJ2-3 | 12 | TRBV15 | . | CATSFSGDTQYF | TGTGCCACCAGCTTTAGCGGGGATACGCAGTATTTT
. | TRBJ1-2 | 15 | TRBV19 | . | CASSPGLWEDYGYTF | TGTGCCAGTAGTCCGGGACTCTGGGAGGACTATGGCTACACCTTC
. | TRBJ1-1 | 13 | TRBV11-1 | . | CASSIAEVAEAFF | TGTGCCAGCAGCATTGCAGAAGTGGCTGAAGCTTTCTTT
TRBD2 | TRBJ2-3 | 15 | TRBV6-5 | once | CASRRTSGRIGTQYF | TGTGCCAGCAGAAGGACTAGCGGGAGAATCGGTACGCAGTATTTT
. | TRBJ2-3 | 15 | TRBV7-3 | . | CASSPGVSLSDTQYF | TGTGCCAGCAGCCCTGGAGTTTCCTTGTCAGATACGCAGTATTTT
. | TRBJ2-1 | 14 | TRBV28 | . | CASSFGGVESEQFF | TGTGCCAGCAGTTTCGGAGGGGTCGAGAGTGAGCAGTTCTTC
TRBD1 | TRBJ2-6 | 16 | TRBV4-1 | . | CASSLPDRAGANVLTF | TGCGCCAGCAGCCTCCCGGACAGGGCCGGGGCCAACGTCCTGACTTTC
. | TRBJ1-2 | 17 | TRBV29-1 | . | CSVEDTVGRGKGYGYTF | TGCAGCGTTGAAGACACTGTCGGCAGGGGCAAAGGCTATGGCTACACCTTC
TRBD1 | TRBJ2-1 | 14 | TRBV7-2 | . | CASSLVGGTGLAFF | TGTGCCAGCAGCTTAGTAGGGGGGACAGGGTTGGCTTTCTTC
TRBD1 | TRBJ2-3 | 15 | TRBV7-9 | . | CASSLFLGDSNTQYF | TGTGCCAGCAGCTTATTTCTCGGGGACAGTAATACGCAGTATTTT
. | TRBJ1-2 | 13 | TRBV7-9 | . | CASSLGPNKGYTF | TGTGCCAGCAGCTTAGGGCCCAATAAGGGCTACACCTTC
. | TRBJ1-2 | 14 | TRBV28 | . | CASSLAHTNYGYTF | TGTGCCAGCAGTTTAGCCCATACAAACTATGGCTACACCTTC
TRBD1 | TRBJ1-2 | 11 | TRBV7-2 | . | CASSLAWDSFF | TGTGCCAGCAGCTTAGCTTGGGACAGCTTCTTC
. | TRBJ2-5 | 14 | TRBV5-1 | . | CASSLEGVRETQYF | TGCGCCAGCAGCTTGGAGGGGGTGCGGGAGACCCAGTACTTC
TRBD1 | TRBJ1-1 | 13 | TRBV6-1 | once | CASTQGGSTEAFF | TGTGCCAGCACCCAGGGGGGTAGCACTGAAGCTTTCTTT
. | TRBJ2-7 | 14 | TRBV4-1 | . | CASSQGRIGYEQYF | TGCGCCAGCAGCCAAGGCAGGATAGGTTACGAGCAGTACTTC
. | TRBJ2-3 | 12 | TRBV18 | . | CASSPSSDTQYF | TGTGCCAGCTCACCTAGCTCCGATACGCAGTATTTT
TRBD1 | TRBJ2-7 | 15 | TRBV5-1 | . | CASSLTDRGGYEQYF | TGCGCCAGCAGCTTAACTGACAGGGGAGGCTACGAGCAGTACTTC
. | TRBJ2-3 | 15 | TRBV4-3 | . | CASSQRLAGTDTQYF | TGCGCCAGCAGCCAACGGCTAGCTGGCACAGATACGCAGTATTTT
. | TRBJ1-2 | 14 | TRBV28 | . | CASRSSGIASGYTF | TGTGCCAGCAGATCCTCAGGGATAGCCAGTGGCTACACCTTC
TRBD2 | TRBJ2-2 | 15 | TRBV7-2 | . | CASTRGGAYTGELFF | TGTGCCAGCACCCGCGGGGGGGCCTACACCGGGGAGCTGTTTTTT
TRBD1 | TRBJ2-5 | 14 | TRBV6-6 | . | CASSGGQGAKTQYF | TGTGCCAGCAGTGGGGGACAGGGGGCAAAGACCCAGTACTTC
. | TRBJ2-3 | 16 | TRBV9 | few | CASSVSPTGNPDTQYF | TGTGCCAGCAGCGTATCCCCCACAGGGAATCCAGATACGCAGTATTTT
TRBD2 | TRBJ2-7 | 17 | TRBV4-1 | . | CASSQEVRLAGGYEQYF | TGCGCCAGCAGCCAAGAGGTCAGGCTAGCGGGAGGATACGAGCAGTACTTC